This TCR beta chain was identified in a study of OX40 agonist ivuxolimab in advanced cancers. The overall study: Participants averaged approximately 65 years of age (range about 23 to 79) and were 75% to 90% male. Findings and caveats of the study: Several nonresponders also turned out to have low normalized T-cell clonal expansion. Among T cells, CD8+ cells averaged more expanded clones than CD4+ cells. Antigen specificity remained undetermined for the expanded peripheral T cells.

The CDR3 spans 15 residues. CDR1 and CDR2 from the germline V gene are MGHRA and YSYEKL. Losses at the gene ends were 4 bases for V and 5 bases for J; bases not matched to a gene: 8. Only in-frame clones appear in the TCRdb table, and some are missing; sequencing was by immunoSEQ multiplex PCR. The sample contains roughly 57,000 clones, approximately 86% of which appear only once. Of note for this clone: The antigen is not known.

The source material was CD4+ or CD8+ T cells sorted from blood, sampled in a trial of the OX40 agonist ivuxolimab. This receptor was identified in an adult with an advanced solid tumor such as melanoma, head and neck, liver or kidney cancer. V gene TRBV4-1 combines with J gene TRBJ2-3, with 8 bases matching TRBD1. CDR3 residues: CASSRQGAVLDTQYF. CDR3 coding DNA: TGCGCCAGCAGCCGCCAGGGGGCAGTTTTAGATACGCAGTATTTT.